Listed here is a single TCR beta chain. This sample is part of a study of blood T cell repertoires in COVID-19. Study as a whole: Sites across the United States, Italy and Spain contributed samples from acute and convalescent COVID-19.

Method: immunoSEQ multiplex PCR; TCRdb's copy keeps in-frame clones and lacks some. The sample has 400,000 to 450,000 clones, more than 80% seen once. Cohorts were assigned according to the clinical history that participants reported. Before being deemed recovered, Cohort 3 donors had two negative PCRs, clearance, or symptom resolution. V dropped 5 bases and J dropped 1; count of bases not matched to a gene: 9. CDR1 is MGHRA, CDR2 YSYEKL, per germline. The CDR3 is 17 residues long. This chain links TRBV4-1 with TRBJ2-3, with TRBD2 identical over 10 bases. The clonotype comes from a man aged 25-40 years who had recovered from COVID-19. Sequencing was done on a sample of PBMCs or T cells enriched from blood (not recorded which). The CDR3 DNA sequence: TGCGCCAGCAGCGATCATTCTCTAGCGGGAGGCACAGATACGCAGTATTTT. Translated: CASSDHSLAGGTDTQYF.